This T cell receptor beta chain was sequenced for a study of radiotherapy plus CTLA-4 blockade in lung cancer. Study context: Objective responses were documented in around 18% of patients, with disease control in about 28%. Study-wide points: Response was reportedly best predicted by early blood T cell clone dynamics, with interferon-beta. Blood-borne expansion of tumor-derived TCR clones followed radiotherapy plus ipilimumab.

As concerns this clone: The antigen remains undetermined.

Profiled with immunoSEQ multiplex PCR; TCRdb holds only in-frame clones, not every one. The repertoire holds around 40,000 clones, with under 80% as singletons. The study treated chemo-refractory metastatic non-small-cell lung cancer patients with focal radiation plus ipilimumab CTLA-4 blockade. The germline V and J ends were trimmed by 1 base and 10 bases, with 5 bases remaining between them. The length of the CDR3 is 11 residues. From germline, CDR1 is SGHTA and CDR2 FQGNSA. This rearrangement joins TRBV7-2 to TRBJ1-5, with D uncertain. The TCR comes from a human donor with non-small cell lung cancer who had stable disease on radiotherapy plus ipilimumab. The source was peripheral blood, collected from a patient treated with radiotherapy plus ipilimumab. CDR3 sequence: CASSLDGPQHF. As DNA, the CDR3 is TGTGCCAGCAGCTTAGACGGTCCCCAGCATTTT.